This TCR beta chain was captured in a study of T cell changes during pregnancy in multiple sclerosis. Sequenced by immunoSEQ multiplex PCR; TCRdb stores in-frame clones only, minus some. This table holds some 100,000 clones, 80% to 95% found once. There are 13 residues in the CDR3. Germline V gives CDR1 WSHSY, CDR2 SAAADI. V was cut by 9 bases and J by 8 bases, with 19 bases left in between. The V gene is TRBV10-2, the J gene TRBJ1-2; D not certain. This sample comprised peripheral blood, obtained after pregnancy. The sequence was obtained from a female donor with multiple sclerosis, enrolled in a pregnancy study. In DNA, the CDR3 is TGCGCCAGTAACTTACAAGGAAACGGGGGCTACACCTTC. It specifies CASNLQGNGGYTF.